These T cell receptor beta chains were read from a single sample in a study of blood T cell repertoires in COVID-19. Using immunoSEQ multiplex PCR, the repertoire was profiled, and TCRdb retains in-frame clones only, with some absent. The table has approximately 180,000 clones, approximately 79% seen once; the top ten hold approximately 26%. The specimen sequenced was peripheral blood. Every receptor here comes from a woman between 65 and 79 years old with acute or convalescent COVID-19. The CDR3 runs from the conserved cysteine through the conserved F or W. D genes are given only for firm matches. Expanded clones get a size class; other rows say once, few or many, or leave the size out.

j_call d_call v_call clone_size cdr3_aa cdr3_nt
TRBJ1-1 - TRBV15 - CATSFGLNTEAFF TGTGCCACCAGCTTCGGTCTGAACACTGAAGCTTTCTTT
TRBJ2-3 TRBD2 TRBV18 - CASSLNQGLALADTQYF TGTGCCAGCTCACTAAACCAGGGACTAGCGTTGGCAGATACGCAGTATTTT
TRBJ2-1 - TRBV6-4 - CASSITSYNEQFF TGTGCCAGCAGTATCACATCCTACAATGAGCAGTTCTTC
TRBJ2-3 - TRBV18 - CASSLGGGQDTQYF TGTGCCAGCTCCCTCGGAGGGGGCCAAGATACGCAGTATTTT
TRBJ2-7 - TRBV11-3 - CASSLGALSGEQYF TGTGCCAGCAGCTTAGGCGCACTGTCGGGCGAGCAGTACTTC
TRBJ2-1 - TRBV11-1 - CASSLAAQGREQFF TGTGCCAGCAGCTTAGCCGCACAGGGTAGGGAGCAGTTCTTC
TRBJ1-1 - TRBV3-1/TRBV3-2 - CASSQVLGGGMNTEAFF TGTGCCAGCAGCCAAGTCCTGGGGGGTGGGATGAACACTGAAGCTTTCTTT
TRBJ2-2 TRBD2 TRBV6-4 once CASSALSGKGTGELFF TGTGCCAGCAGTGCCCTTAGCGGGAAGGGCACCGGGGAGCTGTTTTTT
TRBJ2-6 - TRBV19 few CASSSSSGANVLTF TGTGCCAGTAGTTCTAGCTCTGGGGCCAACGTCCTGACTTTC
TRBJ1-1 - TRBV5-1 - CASSSDSNTEAFF TGCGCCAGCAGCTCGGACAGTAACACTGAAGCTTTCTTT
TRBJ1-2 - TRBV6-6 once CASSYFGGGDGYTF TGTGCCAGCAGTTACTTTGGAGGGGGGGATGGCTACACCTTC
TRBJ1-2 TRBD1 TRBV5-1 - CASRSGTGVDSGYTF TGCGCCAGCCGTTCCGGGACAGGGGTCGATAGCGGCTACACCTTC
TRBJ1-1 - TRBV19 - CASSIGQGRQQVAFF TGTGCCAGTAGTATCGGCCAGGGAAGGCAGCAGGTAGCTTTCTTT
TRBJ2-1 TRBD1 TRBV5-1 - CASSPLTGDDGEQFF TGCGCCAGCAGCCCTTTAACAGGGGACGACGGTGAGCAGTTCTTC
TRBJ1-2 - TRBV19 - CASSINSNNYGYTF TGTGCCAGTAGTATCAACAGTAACAACTATGGCTACACCTTC
TRBJ1-4 TRBD1 TRBV6-5 - CASMLTGGQEKLFF TGTGCCAGCATGCTGACAGGGGGACAGGAAAAACTGTTTTTT
TRBJ1-2 - TRBV5-5 - CASSPPTVADGYTF TGTGCCAGCAGCCCGCCTACAGTTGCTGATGGCTACACCTTC
TRBJ2-7 - TRBV7-2 once CASSLDGGGGTYEQYF TGTGCCAGCAGCTTAGATGGGGGCGGTGGAACCTACGAGCAGTACTTC
TRBJ2-7 TRBD1 TRBV29-1 few CSVGGQGRSREIYEQYF TGCAGCGTTGGGGGACAGGGGCGTTCGCGCGAAATCTACGAGCAGTACTTC
TRBJ1-5 - TRBV30 - CAWSVQANQPQHF TGTGCCTGGAGTGTACAGGCGAATCAGCCCCAGCATTTT
TRBJ1-2 - TRBV10-2 once CASSGRAGLDHYGYTF TGCGCCAGCAGTGGTCGAGCAGGGTTGGACCACTATGGCTACACCTTC
TRBJ2-7 TRBD1 TRBV6-4 - CASSRDRGDEQYF TGTGCCAGCTCCAGGGACAGGGGCGACGAGCAGTACTTC
TRBJ1-4 TRBD1 TRBV25-1 - CASSEWGTGTNEKLFF TGTGCCAGCAGTGAATGGGGGACAGGGACGAACGAAAAACTGTTTTTT
TRBJ2-1 TRBD2 TRBV6-6 - CASIGAGGPSYNEQFF TGTGCCAGCATTGGGGCGGGAGGGCCCTCCTACAATGAGCAGTTCTTC
TRBJ2-5 - TRBV7-9 few CASSFIGETQYF TGTGCCAGCAGTTTTATCGGGGAGACCCAGTACTTC
TRBJ1-2 TRBD1 TRBV3-1/TRBV3-2 - CASSLWDRQNYGYTF TGTGCCAGCAGCCTCTGGGACAGGCAGAACTATGGCTACACCTTC